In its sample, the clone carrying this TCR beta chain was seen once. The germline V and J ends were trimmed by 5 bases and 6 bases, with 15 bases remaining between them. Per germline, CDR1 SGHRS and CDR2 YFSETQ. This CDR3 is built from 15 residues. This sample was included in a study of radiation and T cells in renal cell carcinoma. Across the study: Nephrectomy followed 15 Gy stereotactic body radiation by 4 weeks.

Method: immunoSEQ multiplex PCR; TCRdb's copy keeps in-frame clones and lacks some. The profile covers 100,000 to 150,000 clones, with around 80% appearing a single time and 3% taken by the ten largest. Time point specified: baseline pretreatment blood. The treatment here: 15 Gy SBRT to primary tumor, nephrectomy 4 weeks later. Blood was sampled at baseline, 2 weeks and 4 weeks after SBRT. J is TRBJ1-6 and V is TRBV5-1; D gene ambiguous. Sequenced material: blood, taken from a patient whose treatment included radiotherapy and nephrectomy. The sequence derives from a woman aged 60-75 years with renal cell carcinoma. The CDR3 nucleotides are TGCGCCAGCAGAGATACTAGAACCGGTAATTCACCCCTCCACTTT. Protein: CASRDTRTGNSPLHF.